What follows describes a single TCR beta chain. The record originates from a study of control samples from healthy donors and cancer patients. Between the trimmed V and J ends, which lost 5 bases and 9 bases, there was a span of 11 bases. This CDR3 has 13 amino acids. Germline CDR1 SGHAT, CDR2 FQDESV (reference sequence). Clones were sequenced by immunoSEQ multiplex PCR, and TCRdb holds only the in-frame ones, with some missing. The sample holds under 80,000 clones, about 80% seen once. The sequenced material came from blood. The chain couples TRBV11-1 to TRBJ1-6; D is uncertain. The clonotype comes from a man aged 45 to 65 in good health. CDR3 sequence: CASSPTRSSPLHF. The DNA for the CDR3 is TGTGCCAGCAGCCCGACAAGATCTTCACCCCTCCACTTT.